Below are 2 T cell receptor beta chains sequenced from a single sample in a study of T cell responses to AZD1222 COVID-19 vaccine. Produced via immunoSEQ multiplex PCR; TCRdb's table is partial and in-frame only. The sample holds approximately 130,000 clones, 65% to 90% seen once. Specimen: peripheral blood, collected 28 days after the second dose of the MenACWY control vaccine. The origin of the receptors is an adult who received the MenACWY meningococcal vaccine as a control.

As DNA, the CDR3 is TGTGCCAGCTCACGCGGGAGCCAAGAGACCCAGTACTTC. Amino acids: CASSRGSQETQYF. The chain is built from TRBV18 and TRBJ2-5; 7 bases match TRBD2. Germline V gene data show CDR1 as KGHSH and CDR2 as LQKENI. The CDR3 totals 13 residues. V dropped 4 bases and J dropped 1; count of bases not matched to a gene: 0.

This clone was counted many times. The chain has TRBV29-1 and TRBJ1-2; no firm D call. Trimming removed 5 bases at V and 4 bases at J, with 11 bases between. The CDR3 is 12 residues long. Looked up from germline, CDR1 is SQVTM and CDR2 is ANQGSEA. The CDR3 DNA reads TGCAGCGTTTTCCTCCCACCCTATGGCTACACCTTC. Translation: CSVFLPPYGYTF.